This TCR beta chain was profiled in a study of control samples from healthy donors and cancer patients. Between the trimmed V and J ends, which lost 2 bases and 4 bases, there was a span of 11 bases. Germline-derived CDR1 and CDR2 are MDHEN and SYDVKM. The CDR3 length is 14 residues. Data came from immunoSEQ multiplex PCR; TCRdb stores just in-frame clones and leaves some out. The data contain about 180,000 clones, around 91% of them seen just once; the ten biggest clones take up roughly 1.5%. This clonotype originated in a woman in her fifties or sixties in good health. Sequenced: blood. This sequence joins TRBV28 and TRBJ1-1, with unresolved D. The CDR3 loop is CASSLASRSTEAFF. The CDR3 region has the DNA TGTGCCAGCAGTTTAGCCTCCCGAAGCACTGAAGCTTTCTTT.